The 23 T cell receptor beta chains reported below all come from one sample, sequenced in a study of cytomegalovirus exposure and HLA in healthy donors. 13 Jbeta primers and 60 Vbeta primers were used for the PCR. The method was immunoSEQ multiplex PCR; TCRdb's version includes in-frame clones alone and lacks a portion of them. Among 90,000 to 100,000 clones listed, around a tenth were seen once. Sequencing input: PBMCs. The source of these receptors is a man aged 50 to 59 in good health and CMV-seropositive.

This chain links TRBV27 with TRBJ2-1, with TRBD1 as a possible D gene (6 bases). The CDR3 loop spans 16 amino acids. The V gene lost 1 base and the J gene lost 5 bases, with 15 bases spanning the gap. Germline lookup yields CDR1 MNHEY and CDR2 SMNVEV (reference sequence). The DNA for the CDR3 is TGTGCCAGCAGTTTATTAGGCCAGGGGACCCACAATGAGCAGTTCTTC. Its protein product is CASSLLGQGTHNEQFF.

The J gene is TRBJ2-2, the V gene TRBV5-4, with 12 bases matching TRBD2. The V segment lost 0 bases and the J segment 4 bases; nucleotides outside the gene matches: 1. CDR1 SGHNT and CDR2 YYREEE come from the germline V gene (reference sequence). This CDR3 is built from 16 residues. CDR3 in amino acids: CASSLALAGGTGELFF. The CDR3 DNA reads as TGTGCCAGCAGCTTGGCACTAGCGGGAGGCACCGGGGAGCTGTTTTTT.

This clone came up a few times. The chain recombines TRBV4-1 with TRBJ2-5; 9 bases are a match to TRBD2. CDR3 length: 17 residues. Germline V CDR1 and CDR2: MGHRA, YSYEKL. V was clipped by 3 bases and J by 2 bases; unmatched bases: 10. The CDR3: CASSHPPGLAPQETQYF. The CDR3 DNA sequence: TGCGCCAGCAGCCACCCCCCGGGACTAGCTCCTCAAGAGACCCAGTACTTC.

This clone was detected many times. This chain uses TRBV10-3 with TRBJ2-3; possibly TRBD2 for D (6 bases). The CDR3 has 14 amino acids. The V gene lost 0 bases and the J gene lost 14 bases, with 18 bases spanning the gap. Germline values: CDR1 ENHRY, CDR2 SYGVKD. In nucleotides, the CDR3 is TGTGCCATCAGTGAGTCTTCGGAGGCGGGATTTCGGTATTTT. Amino acids: CAISESSEAGFRYF.

This clone was counted once. The J gene is TRBJ1-2, the V gene TRBV27; weak D call: TRBD1 (5 bases). This CDR3 has 15 amino acids. Trimming removed 1 base at V and 4 bases at J, with 13 bases between. CDR1 is MNHEY and CDR2 is SMNVEV in the germline V gene (reference sequence). The CDR3 loop reads CASSLLAGGFYGYTF. The CDR3 DNA reads TGTGCCAGCAGTTTATTGGCCGGGGGTTTCTATGGCTACACCTTC.

This clone was seen a handful of times. This sample includes further DNA sequences coding for the same CDR3. The chain employs TRBV28 and TRBJ1-2; 8 bases fit TRBD1. The length of the CDR3 is 14 residues. Germline V CDR1 and CDR2: MDHEN, SYDVKM. Trimming removed 6 bases from V and 8 bases from J; junction bases left unmatched: 11. The CDR3 here is CASRIQGAVGGYTF. DNA for the CDR3: TGTGCCAGCAGGATTCAGGGGGCAGTCGGCGGCTACACCTTC.

V and J are TRBV19 and TRBJ2-6; possible D gene TRBD2, 5 bases. This CDR3 has 17 amino acids. Germline values: CDR1 LNHDA, CDR2 SQIVND (reference sequence). The ends were cut back, 8 bases at V and 0 bases at J, with 17 bases in the middle. The CDR3, as DNA: TGTGCCAGTTCTGGCCGGGAACCGATCTCTGGGGCCAACGTCCTGACTTTC. Residues: CASSGREPISGANVLTF.

This rearrangement joins TRBV21-1 to TRBJ2-1; the table's D call, TRBD2, was not checked against the DNA. TRBV21-1 corresponds to a pseudogene. The CDR3 length is 20 residues. CDR3 sequence (DNA): TGTGCCAGCAGCAGCTACTTAAGGGCTAGCGGGAGGGCCCGGCACAATGAGCAGTTCTTC. This sequence encodes CASSSYLRASGRARHNEQFF.

V gene TRBV5-4 combines with J gene TRBJ2-7, with 7 bases that match TRBD1. Trimming cost V 4 bases and J 8 bases; bases outside gene matches: 9. CDR1 is SGHNT and CDR2 is YYREEE in the germline V gene (reference sequence). The CDR3 is made up of 13 amino acids. The CDR3 spells CASSPQGELKQYF. CDR3 coding DNA: TGTGCCAGCAGCCCGCAGGGGGAGTTGAAGCAGTACTTC.

The chain has TRBV27 and TRBJ1-5, with D maybe TRBD1 (5 bases). The CDR3 has 14 amino acids. The V end was cut by 6 bases, the J end by 1 base, with 10 bases between. The germline V gene encodes CDR1 MNHEY and CDR2 SMNVEV (reference sequence). The CDR3 is CASSRTGSNQPQHF. CDR3 bases: TGTGCCAGCAGCCGCACAGGCAGCAATCAGCCCCAGCATTTT.

This clone has just a few counts. One junction end does not reproduce the germline sequence, and a read error may be involved. The gene calls are TRBV7-3 and TRBJ2-1; no firm D call. Germline V gene lookup returns CDR1 SGHTA and CDR2 FQGTGA. The CDR3 is 13 residues long. The CDR3 DNA reads TGTGCCAGCAGCCGTGACTCGTACAATGAGCAGCTCTTC. Protein sequence: CASSRDSYNEQLF.

The table lists this clone with a few counts. This chain connects TRBV28 to TRBJ2-6; 8 bases map to TRBD1. The junction had 3 bases not matched to a gene; V was cut back by 5 bases and J by 0 bases. Germline V gene lookup returns CDR1 MDHEN and CDR2 SYDVKM. The CDR3 covers 16 residues. The DNA for the CDR3 is TGTGCCAGCAGTCCGACAGGGGCCTCTGGGGCCAACGTCCTGACTTTC. Amino acid sequence: CASSPTGASGANVLTF.

V and J are TRBV7-9 and TRBJ1-3, with D maybe TRBD1 (6 bases). Germline loops: CDR1 SEHNR, CDR2 FQNEAQ (reference sequence). This CDR3 spans 17 amino acids. Trimming cost V 4 bases and J 0 bases, with 16 bases left between them. The CDR3 nucleotides read TGTGCCAGCAGCTCCAGCGACACAGGGCTCTCTGGAAACACCATATATTTT. It yields the protein CASSSSDTGLSGNTIYF.

CDR3 sequence (DNA): TGTGCCAGCAGCGCAGTTTCTCAGTTCACCGGGGAGCTGTTTTTT. Its protein product is CASSAVSQFTGELFF. The chain links TRBV9 to TRBJ2-2; D not resolved. V was clipped by 3 bases and J by 4 bases, with 13 bases between them. The CDR3 spans 15 residues. Germline lookup yields CDR1 SGDLS and CDR2 YYNGEE.

Only a few counts were recorded for this clone. This chain connects TRBV27 to TRBJ2-2; perhaps TRBD1 as D (5 bases). The germline V gene has CDR1 MNHEY and CDR2 SMNVEV (reference sequence). CDR3 length equals 16 residues. Trimming stripped 4 bases from V and 7 bases from J, with 19 bases between. Here the CDR3 reads CASSSQDTISYGELFF. The CDR3, as DNA: TGTGCCAGCAGTTCTCAGGACACTATCAGCTACGGGGAGCTGTTTTTT.

The chain couples TRBV7-9 to TRBJ2-3; TRBD2 agrees at 12 bases. This CDR3 has 17 amino acids. Unmatched junction bases numbered 7, after V lost 3 bases and J lost 3 bases. Looked up from germline, CDR1 is SEHNR and CDR2 is FQNEAQ (reference sequence). Here the CDR3 reads CASSFGLAGGPTDTQYF. The DNA for the CDR3 is TGTGCCAGCAGCTTTGGTCTAGCGGGAGGGCCGACAGATACGCAGTATTTT.

This clone was observed a few times. This chain links TRBV5-6 with TRBJ1-5; weak D call: TRBD1 (5 bases). This CDR3 has 17 amino acids. Germline CDR1 and CDR2: SGHDT and YYEEEE. Trimming left V 3 bases short and J 0 bases short, with 16 bases between. The CDR3 DNA reads as TGTGCCAGCAGCTCGAGTTACAGGATCCTTAGCAATCAGCCCCAGCATTTT. It translates to CASSSSYRILSNQPQHF.

This clone was counted ten times or more. The chain carries TRBV28 and TRBJ2-3; 7 bases align to TRBD2. The germline V gene encodes CDR1 MDHEN and CDR2 SYDVKM. This CDR3 is 12 amino acids long. The ends lost 10 bases at V and 7 bases at J; junction bases unmatched: 8. The CDR3 nucleotides are TGTGCCATTATGGGAGGGCCGAATACGCAGTATTTT. It yields the protein CAIMGGPNTQYF.

This clone was seen more than once but under ten times. The V call is TRBV19, the J call TRBJ1-3, with TRBD1 as a possible D gene (5 bases). Trimming removed 3 bases at V and 4 bases at J, with 19 bases between. The CDR3 runs 17 residues. The germline CDR1 and CDR2 sequences are LNHDA and SQIVND (reference sequence). The CDR3 here is CASSIPPPRPGGNTIYF. Written as DNA, the CDR3 is TGTGCCAGTAGTATCCCCCCCCCGCGGCCAGGGGGAAACACCATATATTTT.

This sequence joins TRBV7-9 and TRBJ1-4; possibly TRBD1 for D (6 bases). CDR3 length equals 14 residues. V lost 6 bases, J lost 4 bases, and 12 bases lay in between. The germline gives CDR1 SEHNR, CDR2 FQNEAQ (reference sequence). The CDR3 DNA reads as TGTGCCAGCAGATTACGGACAGATAATGAAAAACTGTTTTTT. Its translation: CASRLRTDNEKLFF.

The chain couples TRBV7-9 to TRBJ2-1; TRBD2 matches 11 bases. The CDR3 contains 15 residues. J gave up 2 bases and V 4 bases, and 1 base lay outside the gene matches. Germline V CDR1 and CDR2: SEHNR, FQNEAQ (reference sequence). The CDR3 here is CASSSTSGTYNEQFF. The CDR3, as DNA: TGTGCCAGCAGCTCGACTAGCGGGACCTACAATGAGCAGTTCTTC. Combining the CDR3 with reference TRBV7-9 and TRBJ2-1 gives the whole variable domain DTGVSQNPRHKITKRGQNVTFRCDPISEHNRLYWYRQTLGQGPEFLTYFQNEAQLEKSRLLSDRFSAERPKGSFSTLEIQRTEQGDSAMYLCASSSTSGTYNEQFFGPGTRLTVL.

Only a few counts were recorded for this clone. J is TRBJ2-2 and V is TRBV27; 7 bases match TRBD1. Losses at the gene ends were 10 bases for V and 1 base for J; bases not matched to a gene: 15. The CDR3 has 17 amino acids. Germline lookup yields CDR1 MNHEY and CDR2 SMNVEV (reference sequence). As DNA, the CDR3 is TGTGCCACCGACGACAGGGTACGATGGGAGAACACCGGGGAGCTGTTTTTT. Its protein product is CATDDRVRWENTGELFF.

This clone was observed at least ten times. The V and J genes are TRBV2 and TRBJ1-2, with D possibly TRBD1 on 5 matching bases. There are 13 residues in the CDR3. CDR1 SNHLY and CDR2 FYNNEI come from the germline V gene. V lost 8 bases, J lost 1 base, and 11 bases lay in between. The CDR3 sequence: CASVTDLNYGYTF. In DNA form, the CDR3 reads TGTGCCAGCGTGACAGACCTTAACTATGGCTACACCTTC.